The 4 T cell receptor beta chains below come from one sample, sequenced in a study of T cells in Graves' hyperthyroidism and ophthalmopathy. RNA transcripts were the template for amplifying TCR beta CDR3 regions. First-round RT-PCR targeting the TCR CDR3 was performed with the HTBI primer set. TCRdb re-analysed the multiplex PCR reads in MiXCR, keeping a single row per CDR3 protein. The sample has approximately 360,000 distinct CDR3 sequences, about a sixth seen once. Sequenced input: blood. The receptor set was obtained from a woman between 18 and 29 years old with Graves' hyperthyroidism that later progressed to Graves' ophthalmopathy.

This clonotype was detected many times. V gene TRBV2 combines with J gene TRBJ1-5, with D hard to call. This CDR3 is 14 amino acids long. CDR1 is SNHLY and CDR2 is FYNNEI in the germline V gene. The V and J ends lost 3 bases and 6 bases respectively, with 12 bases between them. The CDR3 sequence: CASSDWVGSQPQHF. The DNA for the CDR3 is TGTGCCAGCAGTGATTGGGTGGGTAGTCAGCCCCAGCATTTT.

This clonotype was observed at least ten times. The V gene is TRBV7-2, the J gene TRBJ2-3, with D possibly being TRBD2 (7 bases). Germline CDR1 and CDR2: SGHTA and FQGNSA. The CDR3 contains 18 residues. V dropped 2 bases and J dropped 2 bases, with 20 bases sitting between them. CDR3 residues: CASSLRGGAGTTTDTQYF. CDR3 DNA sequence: TGTGCCAGCAGCTTAAGGGGGGGGGCGGGTACCACCACAGATACGCAGTATTTT.

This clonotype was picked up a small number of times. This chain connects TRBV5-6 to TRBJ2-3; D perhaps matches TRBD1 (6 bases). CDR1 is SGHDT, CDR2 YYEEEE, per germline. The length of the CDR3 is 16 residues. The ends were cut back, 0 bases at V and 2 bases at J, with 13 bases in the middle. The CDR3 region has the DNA TGTGCCAGCAGCTTGGCAGGGGTAACCCTCACAGATACGCAGTATTTT. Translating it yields CASSLAGVTLTDTQYF.

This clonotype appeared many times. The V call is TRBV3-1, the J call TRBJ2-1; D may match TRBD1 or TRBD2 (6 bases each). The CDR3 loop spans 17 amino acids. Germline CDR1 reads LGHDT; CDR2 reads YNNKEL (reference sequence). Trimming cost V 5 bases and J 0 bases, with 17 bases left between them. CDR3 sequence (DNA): TGTGCCAGCAGCTTAAGGGGGGCCCTGGGCTCCTACAATGAGCAGTTCTTC. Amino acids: CASSLRGALGSYNEQFF.